This T cell receptor (beta chain) was recorded in a study of shared clonotypes between healthy human individuals. Study results and limitations: The diversity represented, both genetic and in exposure history, was limited by few donors. Sampling involved blood alone; tissue repertoires likely differ. Non-shared clonotypes showed lower generation probabilities than clonotypes common to all four donors.

Of note for this clone: Its antigen is undetermined.

The protocol was immunoSEQ multiplex PCR, while the TCRdb copy is restricted to in-frame clones and leaves out a portion. This table has roughly 640,000 clones, about 96% appearing once. The TCR originated in a young woman in good health. The sample was naive CD4+ T cells sorted from blood. Noted subset: CD45RA+ positively selected.

CDR3 protein: CASSLLTGHTEAFF. CDR3 DNA sequence: TGTGCCAGCAGTTTGCTGACAGGGCACACTGAAGCTTTCTTT. The chain employs TRBV28 and TRBJ1-1, with TRBD1 matching over 7 bases. Germline V gives CDR1 MDHEN, CDR2 SYDVKM. The CDR3 length is 14 residues. With 3 bases clipped from V and 3 bases from J, the junction kept 4 bases outside the gene matches.